The sequence of this T cell receptor (beta chain) was determined in a study of regulatory T cells in long-lasting Graves disease. CDR3 regions were amplified by Arm-PCR using iRepertoire HTBI primers to build TCR beta libraries. TCRdb used MiXCR to reprocess the multiplex PCR reads, holding one entry per CDR3 protein. Among 400,000 to 550,000 distinct CDR3 sequences, roughly 17% were seen once, and the ten largest hold approximately 12%. After removal of 0 bases from V and 4 bases from J, the junction contained 12 bases not matched to a gene. CDR1 and CDR2 (germline): DFQATT, SNEGSKA (reference sequence). The CDR3 totals 18 residues. The time point is: newly diagnosed GD, antithyroid drugs for less than 3 months. From PBMCs, RNA was extracted and then used to make the TCR library. These data were also reused for a study on T cells in Graves' hyperthyroidism and ophthalmopathy.

The sample was peripheral blood mononuclear cells (PBMCs), taken at new diagnosis, from a patient treated with antithyroid drugs. The chain uses TRBV20-1 and TRBJ2-3; 11 positions match TRBD2. This TCR came from a woman aged 25 to 39 with Graves disease. CDR3 sequence reads: CSARDRLAGLTGADTQYF. The CDR3 region has the DNA TGCAGTGCTAGAGATCGACTAGCGGGGTTAACAGGGGCAGATACGCAGTATTTT.